A single sample gave rise to the 32 T cell receptor beta chains below, sequenced in a study of CD8+ T cells in alopecia areata. Treatment: oral pan-JAK inhibitor, 5-10 mg twice daily. Extracted RNA was reverse transcribed, and the resulting cDNA served as sequencing template. TCRdb keeps only in-frame clones here, not all; method: immunoSEQ multiplex PCR. The table includes 200,000 to 250,000 clones, under 60% detected once. The input for sequencing was CD4+ T cells sorted from blood, taken at week 4, from a patient treated with tofacitinib. These receptors came from a human donor with alopecia areata.

The rearrangement uses TRBV29-1 and TRBJ2-5; no clear D gene. The CDR3 has 14 residues. Trimming pared 1 base from V and 1 base from J, leaving 10 bases between. The germline V gene has CDR1 SQVTM and CDR2 ANQGSEA. The CDR3 region has the DNA TGCAGCGTTGAAGCCCCAGTCGGCCAAGAGACCCAGTACTTC. It translates to CSVEAPVGQETQYF.

V and J are TRBV7-3 and TRBJ1-1; the D is unclear. The CDR3 extends over 10 amino acids. Trimming pared 6 bases from V and 10 bases from J, leaving 9 bases between. Looked up from germline, CDR1 is SGHTA and CDR2 is FQGTGA. For the CDR3, the DNA is TGTGCCAGCAGAACCCAGCTAGCTTTCTTT. Protein sequence: CASRTQLAFF. Full variable domain (rest looked up from reference TRBV7-3 and TRBJ1-1): GAGVSQTPSNKVTEKGKYVELRCDPISGHTALYWYRQSLGQGPEFLIYFQGTGAADDSGLPNDRFFAVRPEGSVSTLKIQRTERGDSAVYLCASRTQLAFFGQGTRLTVV.

This clone was detected a few times. This rearrangement joins TRBV2 to TRBJ1-1, with no clear D. Germline V gene data show CDR1 as SNHLY and CDR2 as FYNNEI. With 4 bases removed from V and 0 bases from J, the gap between germline ends came to 12 bases. This CDR3 has 15 amino acids. CDR3 residues: CASSVGGSMNTEAFF. CDR3 DNA: TGTGCCAGCAGTGTCGGCGGCAGTATGAACACTGAAGCTTTCTTT.

This clone was counted between two and nine times. In the same sample, other DNA sequences code for this CDR3. The chain has TRBV30 and TRBJ1-3; D is unclear. Trimming left V 3 bases short and J 1 base short, with 4 bases between. Per germline, CDR1 GTSNPN and CDR2 SVGIG (reference sequence). The CDR3 has 12 residues. CDR3 residues: CAWRSSGNTIYF. The CDR3 region has the DNA TGTGCCTGGAGGAGTTCTGGAAACACCATATATTTT.

The gene calls are TRBV7-9 and TRBJ1-2, with unresolved D. The CDR3 spans 14 residues. Germline-derived CDR1 and CDR2 are SEHNR and FQNEAQ (reference sequence). V was shortened by 5 bases and J by 1 base, with 11 bases between the two germline ends. The CDR3 DNA sequence: TGTGCCAGCAGCCATCATCCAGATAACTATGGCTACACCTTC. Translation gives CASSHHPDNYGYTF.

Concerning this clone: A far larger clone is one base from this, pointing to a likely read error. The same CDR3 also results from other DNA sequences found in this sample. The genes are TRBV5-1 and TRBJ2-1; 11 nucleotides align to TRBD2. Trimming at V came to 0 bases and at J to 6 bases, leaving 2 bases not matched to a gene. The CDR3 contains 15 residues. Germline loops: CDR1 SGHRS, CDR2 YFSETQ. In nucleotides, the CDR3 is TGCGCCAGCAGCTTGGGACTAGCGGGGACCAATGAGCAGTTCTTC. It encodes CASSLGLAGTNEQFF.

The chain is built from TRBV25-1 and TRBJ2-5; the match to TRBD2 covers 10 bases. Gene TRBJ2-7 matches the end of the DNA better, so the J call may be wrong. Germline lookup yields CDR1 MGHDK and CDR2 SYGVNS. The CDR3 runs 13 residues. Here the CDR3 DNA reads TGTGCCAGTAGCGGGGGGTTCAACTACGAGCAGTACTTC. The encoded protein is CASSGGFNYEQYF.

This clone appeared a single time. The sample holds other DNA sequences that translate to the same CDR3. The J gene is TRBJ2-4, the V gene TRBV30; no definite D call. The CDR3 totals 11 residues. The germline CDR1 and CDR2 sequences are GTSNPN and SVGIG (reference sequence). Trimming removed 1 base from V and 8 bases from J, with 6 bases in between. The CDR3 nucleotides are TGTGCCTGGAGTGGTGGGGACATTCAGTACTTC. This sequence encodes CAWSGGDIQYF.

This clone has just one count. The junction and the germline gene differ at one end; a read error may be behind it. The J gene is TRBJ2-7, the V gene TRBV2; D is perhaps TRBD2 (6 bases). The CDR3 is 11 amino acids. Germline CDR1 is SNHLY and CDR2 is FYNNEI. CDR3 coding DNA: TGTGCCAGCAGAGTAACCGGGACTGGGATCTTC. It translates to CASRVTGTGIF. Full variable domain (missing parts from reference TRBV2 and TRBJ2-7): EPEVTQTPSHQVTQMGQEVILRCVPISNHLYFYWYRQILGQKVEFLVSFYNNEISEKSEIFDDQFSVERPDGSNFTLKIRSTKLEDSAMYFCASRVTGTGIFGPGTRLTVT.

The chain employs TRBV11-2 and TRBJ2-3; D unclear. This CDR3 contains 15 residues. Germline V gene lookup returns CDR1 SGHAT and CDR2 FQNNGV. Trimming took 4 bases from V and 0 from J, leaving 11 bases between them. The CDR3 spells CASSSPGLSTDTQYF. The DNA for the CDR3 is TGTGCCAGCAGCTCCCCGGGCCTGAGCACAGATACGCAGTATTTT.

The chain recombines TRBV4-1 with TRBJ1-5; maybe TRBD1 (6 bases). The V and J ends lost 4 bases and 4 bases respectively, with 14 bases between them. The CDR3 loop spans 15 amino acids. The germline V gene encodes CDR1 MGHRA and CDR2 YSYEKL. The CDR3 protein is CASSLEQGSNQPQHF. The CDR3 DNA reads as TGCGCCAGCAGCCTAGAACAGGGCTCGAATCAGCCCCAGCATTTT.

This clone was found a few times. V is TRBV29-1 and J is TRBJ1-2, with a tentative D call TRBD1 (5 bases). The germline V gene encodes CDR1 SQVTM and CDR2 ANQGSEA. CDR3 size: 13 residues. The V end lost 3 bases, the J end lost 7 bases, and 15 bases lay between the germline ends. The CDR3 loop reads CSVDLSGSRGYTF. The CDR3 DNA sequence: TGCAGCGTTGATTTGTCAGGGTCGCGTGGCTACACCTTC.

The rearrangement links TRBV30 to TRBJ2-2; tentatively, D is TRBD2 (5 bases). The V end lost 2 bases, the J end lost 5 bases, and 9 bases lay between the germline ends. The CDR3 sequence is 13 residues long. Looked up from germline, CDR1 is GTSNPN and CDR2 is SVGIG (reference sequence). The DNA for the CDR3 is TGTGCCTGGAGTTTCGGGGTAACCGGGGAGCTGTTTTTT. Protein: CAWSFGVTGELFF.

The chain recombines TRBV30 with TRBJ1-1; D gene ambiguous. Trimming left V 4 bases short and J 7 bases short, with 7 bases between. CDR3 length: 10 amino acids. Germline V gives CDR1 GTSNPN, CDR2 SVGIG (reference sequence). CDR3 loop: CAWISSEAFF. The CDR3 DNA sequence: TGTGCCTGGATTTCCAGTGAAGCTTTCTTT.

This clone occurred once. The chain uses TRBV30 and TRBJ1-5; tentative D call: TRBD1 (5 bases). Trimming removed 1 base at V and 0 bases at J, with 10 bases between. This CDR3 contains 15 residues. CDR1 GTSNPN and CDR2 SVGIG come from the germline V gene (reference sequence). The CDR3 DNA is TGTGCCTGGAGTGAGCCGGGGCATAGCAATCAGCCCCAGCATTTT. Translation: CAWSEPGHSNQPQHF.

This clone was seen only a few times. V is TRBV10-3 and J is TRBJ2-3, with D perhaps matching TRBD2 (5 bases). The CDR3 is made up of 17 amino acids. Germline V lookup: CDR1 ENHRY, CDR2 SYGVKD. Trimming pared 3 bases from V and 0 bases from J, leaving 16 bases between. This chain's CDR3 is CAISEVLASPSTDTQYF. Here the CDR3 DNA reads TGTGCCATCAGTGAAGTTCTGGCTAGCCCTAGCACAGATACGCAGTATTTT.

Remarks on this clone: Additional DNA sequences in this sample encode the identical CDR3. The gene calls are TRBV29-1 and TRBJ2-3, with D uncertain. From germline, CDR1 is SQVTM and CDR2 ANQGSEA. The CDR3 covers 13 residues. Trimming left V 3 bases short and J 0 bases short, with 7 bases between. The CDR3 here is CSVDRTSTDTQYF. DNA for the CDR3: TGCAGCGTTGATCGGACCAGCACAGATACGCAGTATTTT.

A single count supports this clone. This chain uses TRBV27 with TRBJ2-3; 11 bases line up with TRBD2. The germline V gene has CDR1 MNHEY and CDR2 SMNVEV (reference sequence). Trimming cost V 6 bases and J 1 base; bases outside gene matches: 0. CDR3 length: 14 residues. CDR3 DNA: TGTGCCAGCAGGGGACTAGCGGGCACAGATACGCAGTATTTT. Protein product: CASRGLAGTDTQYF.

The rearrangement joins TRBV6-5 to TRBJ2-5; D remains unclear. The V gene lost 2 bases and the J gene lost 2 bases, with 0 bases spanning the gap. Germline CDR1 is MNHEY and CDR2 is SVGAGI. This CDR3 contains 11 residues. The CDR3 region is CASSYQETQYF. The CDR3, as DNA: TGTGCCAGCAGTTACCAAGAGACCCAGTACTTC.

This clone was detected a few times. The chain joins TRBV5-1 to TRBJ1-1; a weak D match, TRBD1 (6 bases). The length of the CDR3 is 15 residues. Trimming left V 2 bases short and J 3 bases short, with 14 bases between. Germline CDR1 SGHRS, CDR2 YFSETQ. The CDR3 protein is CASSFNGGQDTEAFF. As DNA, the CDR3 is TGCGCCAGCAGCTTTAATGGGGGGCAGGACACTGAAGCTTTCTTT.

This sequence joins TRBV4-3 and TRBJ2-5; the match to TRBD1 covers 10 bases. The CDR3 runs 14 residues. Per the germline V gene, CDR1 is LGHNA and CDR2 is YSLEER. J was trimmed by 5 bases and V by 4 bases; bases with no gene match: 4. Written as DNA, the CDR3 is TGCGCCAGCAGCCCGGGACAGGGGATGGAGACCCAGTACTTC. Translation gives CASSPGQGMETQYF.

This chain links TRBV2 with TRBJ2-7; 9 bases match TRBD1. Germline values: CDR1 SNHLY, CDR2 FYNNEI. V trimming: 6 bases; J trimming: 6 bases; junction bases outside the gene matches: 9. The CDR3 is made up of 14 amino acids. CDR3 protein: CASSKDRGAFEQYF. CDR3 nucleotide sequence: TGTGCCAGCAGCAAGGACAGGGGAGCCTTCGAGCAGTACTTC.

The chain carries TRBV29-1 and TRBJ2-2; possible D gene TRBD1, 6 bases. Germline V gene data show CDR1 as SQVTM and CDR2 as ANQGSEA. The CDR3 is made up of 13 amino acids. Trimming left V 6 bases short and J 6 bases short, with 14 bases between. Written as DNA, the CDR3 is TGCAGCGTATCGGACAGTTCGGCCGGGGAGCTGTTTTTT. It is translated as CSVSDSSAGELFF.

This chain uses TRBV11-2 with TRBJ1-1; no clear D. Trimming removed 1 base from V and 0 bases from J, with 3 bases in between. The CDR3 has 13 residues. The V gene's germline CDR1 is SGHAT and CDR2 FQNNGV. The CDR3 DNA is TGTGCCAGCAGCTTAGCTGTGAACACTGAAGCTTTCTTT. Its translation is CASSLAVNTEAFF.

This chain joins TRBV7-2 and TRBJ2-1; TRBD1 matches 7 bases. V shed 6 bases and J 4 bases; nucleotides not matched to a gene: 9. In germline, CDR1 is SGHTA, CDR2 FQGNSA. This CDR3 has 15 residues. DNA for the CDR3: TGTGCCAGCAGGGTTAGACAGGGAATTTACAATGAGCAGTTCTTC. It yields the protein CASRVRQGIYNEQFF.

This clone was detected a few times. The V call is TRBV30, the J call TRBJ2-7; TRBD2 is a possible D gene (5 bases). CDR3 size: 15 residues. The germline V and J ends were trimmed by 4 bases and 0 bases, with 16 bases remaining between them. CDR1 GTSNPN and CDR2 SVGIG come from the germline V gene (reference sequence). CDR3 bases: TGTGCCTGGAAAAGCCGGTTAGCGAGCTCCTACGAGCAGTACTTC. It yields the protein CAWKSRLASSYEQYF.

This clone showed up just a few times. J is TRBJ1-6 and V is TRBV27; 7 nucleotides align to TRBD1. Germline V gene lookup returns CDR1 MNHEY and CDR2 SMNVEV (reference sequence). This CDR3 has 14 residues. V dropped 3 bases and J dropped 9; count of bases not matched to a gene: 5. CDR3 nucleotide sequence: TGTGCCAGCAGTTTGTGGACAGGTGGTTCACCCCTCCACTTT. Encoded protein: CASSLWTGGSPLHF.

The chain employs TRBV6-1 and TRBJ2-3; D tentatively fits TRBD1 or TRBD2 (5 bases each). The germline V and J ends were trimmed by 10 bases and 6 bases, with 23 bases remaining between them. Germline values: CDR1 MNHNS, CDR2 SASEGT. The CDR3 covers 15 residues. CDR3 sequence: CAISFSGTRDDTQYF. DNA for the CDR3: TGTGCCATCTCCTTTTCCGGGACGAGGGATGATACGCAGTATTTT.

This rearrangement joins TRBV6-1 to TRBJ2-1; 8 nucleotides line up with TRBD1. Germline-derived CDR1 and CDR2 are MNHNS and SASEGT. The CDR3 is made up of 17 amino acids. Germline trimming cut 2 bases from V and 7 bases from J; bases unmatched to any gene: 13. The CDR3, as DNA: TGTGCCAGCAGTGAAAACTTCGGGGGACAGGTCAAGAATGAGCAGTTCTTC. Its protein product is CASSENFGGQVKNEQFF.

This rearrangement joins TRBV29-1 to TRBJ2-1, with D perhaps TRBD2 (6 bases). The V gene lost 7 bases and the J gene lost 10 bases, with 11 bases spanning the gap. There are 10 residues in the CDR3. Per the germline V gene, CDR1 is SQVTM and CDR2 is ANQGSEA. CDR3 residues: CSEKGGEQFF. CDR3 DNA: TGCAGCGAAAAGGGAGGCGAGCAGTTCTTC.

The chain links TRBV30 to TRBJ2-5; the match to TRBD1 covers 7 bases. The CDR3 consists of 16 residues. J lost 3 bases, V lost 2 bases, and 12 bases had no gene match. CDR1 GTSNPN and CDR2 SVGIG come from the germline V gene (reference sequence). CDR3 amino acids: CAWSMGYGDSKETQYF. The DNA of the CDR3 is TGTGCCTGGAGTATGGGGTACGGGGACAGCAAAGAGACCCAGTACTTC.

This chain joins TRBV15 and TRBJ2-5; 9 bases line up with TRBD1. V dropped 8 bases and J dropped 7; count of bases not matched to a gene: 17. The germline gives CDR1 LNHNV, CDR2 YYDKDF (reference sequence). CDR3 length equals 16 residues. The CDR3 DNA is TGTGCCACCTCCCTGTCCCGGGACAGGGCATCGGGGACCCAGTACTTC. Translating it yields CATSLSRDRASGTQYF.